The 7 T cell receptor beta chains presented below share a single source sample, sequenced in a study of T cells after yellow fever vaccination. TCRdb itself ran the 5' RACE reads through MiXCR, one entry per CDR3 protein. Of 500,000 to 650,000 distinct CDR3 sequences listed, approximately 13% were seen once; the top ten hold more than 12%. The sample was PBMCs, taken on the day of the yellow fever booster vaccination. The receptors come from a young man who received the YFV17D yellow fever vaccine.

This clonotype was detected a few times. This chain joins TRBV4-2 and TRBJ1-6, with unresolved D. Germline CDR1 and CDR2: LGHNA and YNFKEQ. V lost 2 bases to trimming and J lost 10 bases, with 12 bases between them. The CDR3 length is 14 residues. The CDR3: CASSQPDIISPLHF. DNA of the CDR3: TGTGCCAGCAGCCAACCCGACATTATCTCACCCCTCCACTTT.

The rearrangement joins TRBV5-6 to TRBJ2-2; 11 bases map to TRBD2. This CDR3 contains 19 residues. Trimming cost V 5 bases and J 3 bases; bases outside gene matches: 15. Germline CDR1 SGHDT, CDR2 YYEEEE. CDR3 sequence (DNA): TGTGCCAGCAGAGAGGCACCGGGACTAGCGGAGCTTGACACCGGGGAGCTGTTTTTT. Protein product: CASREAPGLAELDTGELFF.

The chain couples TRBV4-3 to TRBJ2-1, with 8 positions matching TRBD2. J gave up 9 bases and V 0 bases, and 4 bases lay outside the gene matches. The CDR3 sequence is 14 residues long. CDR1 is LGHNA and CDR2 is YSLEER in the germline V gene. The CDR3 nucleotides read TGCGCCAGCAGCCAAGATTTCGGGAGGGGTGAGCAGTTCTTC. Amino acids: CASSQDFGRGEQFF.

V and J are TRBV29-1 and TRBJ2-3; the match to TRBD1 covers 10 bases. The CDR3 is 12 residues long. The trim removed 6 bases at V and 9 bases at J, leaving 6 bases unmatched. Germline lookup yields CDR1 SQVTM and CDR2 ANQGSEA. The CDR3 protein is CSVTRDRGTQYF. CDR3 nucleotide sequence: TGCAGCGTGACCCGGGACAGGGGAACGCAGTATTTT.

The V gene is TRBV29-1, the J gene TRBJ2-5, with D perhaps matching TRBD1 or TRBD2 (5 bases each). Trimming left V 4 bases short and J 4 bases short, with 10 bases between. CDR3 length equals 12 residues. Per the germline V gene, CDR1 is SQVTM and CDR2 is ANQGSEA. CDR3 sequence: CSVGEGSETQYF. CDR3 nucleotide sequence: TGCAGCGTTGGAGAGGGGTCAGAGACCCAGTACTTC.

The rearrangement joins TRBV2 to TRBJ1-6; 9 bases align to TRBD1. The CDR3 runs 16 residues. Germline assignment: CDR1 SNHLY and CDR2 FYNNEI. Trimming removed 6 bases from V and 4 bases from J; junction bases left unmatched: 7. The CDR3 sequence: CASSELGTGYNSPLHF. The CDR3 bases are TGTGCCAGCAGCGAACTAGGGACAGGGTATAATTCACCCCTCCACTTT.

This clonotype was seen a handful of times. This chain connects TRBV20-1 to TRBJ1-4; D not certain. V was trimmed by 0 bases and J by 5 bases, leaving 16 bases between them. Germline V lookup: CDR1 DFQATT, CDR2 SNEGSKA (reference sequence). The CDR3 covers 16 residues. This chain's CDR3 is CSARDSTGISNEKLFF. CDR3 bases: TGCAGTGCTAGAGATTCGACCGGAATCTCAAATGAAAAACTGTTTTTT.